This entry describes one TCR beta chain. TCRdb's copy holds only in-frame clones and misses some; the assay was immunoSEQ multiplex PCR. The sample lists about 120,000 clones; roughly nine tenths were seen once. The data belong to a study of control samples from healthy donors and cancer patients. The V gene's germline CDR1 is SGHVS and CDR2 FQNEAQ. This CDR3 has 17 amino acids. The V end was cut by 2 bases, the J end by 0 bases, with 14 bases between. This sequence joins TRBV7-8 and TRBJ1-3; D is undetermined. What was sequenced was blood. The sequence derives from a man aged 18 to 35 in good health. The CDR3 sequence: CASSLIGRSISGNTIYF. In DNA form, the CDR3 reads TGTGCCAGCAGCTTAATCGGACGCTCTATCTCTGGAAACACCATATATTTT. The full variable domain, its missing parts supplied by reference TRBV7-8 and TRBJ1-3, is GAGVSQSPRYKVAKRGQDVALRCDPISGHVSLFWYQQALGQGPEFLTYFQNEAQLDKSGLPSDRFFAERPEGSVSTLKIQRTQQEDSAVYLCASSLIGRSISGNTIYFGEGSWLTVV.